The 18 T cell receptor gamma chains listed next were all sequenced from one sample in a study of γδ T cells in repeated Plasmodium falciparum infection (dated by TCRdb to the early 2020s). Libraries were made using multiplex PCR. Reads for this sample came from an Illumina MiSeq. Clones were re-identified by TCRdb from the public reads with CATT, and rows with the same DNA were merged. The sample contains approximately 32,000 gamma-chain clones, about 1.5% of them found a single time. The top ten hold approximately 20% of the sample. For bulk TCR repertoire analysis, Vgamma9/Vdelta2+ and Vdelta2-negative gammadelta T cell populations were flow-sorted out of peripheral blood mononuclear cells. Sequenced material: gamma-delta T cells from blood. Source of these receptors: a pool of human donors (malaria-infected and uninfected, not separated).

On this clone: TCRdb's entry gives the protein of a much larger clone, which mismatches this DNA's translation at residue 5, likely from a read error; the protein reported here is translated from the DNA. The chain employs TRGV2 and TRGJ1 or TRGJ2. The CDR3 runs to 13 residues. Germline values: CDR1 EGSNGY, CDR2 YDSYNSKV. The CDR3 DNA follows: TGTGCCACCTGGGGCGGGCCGCAATATAAGAAACTCTTT. It codes for CATWGGPQYKKLF.

This clone was seen at least ten times. This may stem from a read error, because a much larger clone lies one nucleotide away. V and J are TRGV9 and TRGJ1 or TRGJ2. Trimming removed 3 bases from V and 9 bases from J; junction bases left unmatched: 17. The length of the CDR3 is 15 residues. Per germline, CDR1 GITISATS and CDR2 ISYDGTV (reference sequence). Written as DNA, the CDR3 is TGTGCCTTGTGGGAGCCCAGAGGCTGGTGTTGTAAGAAACTCTTT. Translating gives CALWEPRGWCCKKLF.

On this clone itself: A far larger clone is one nucleotide away, so this likely arose from a read error. This sample includes further DNA sequences coding for the same CDR3. V is TRGV4 and J is TRGJ1 or TRGJ2. Germline matching of the DNA provided the J gene here, since TCRdb leaves it blank. Germline-derived CDR1 and CDR2 are EGSTGY and YDSYTSSV. The CDR3 extends over 13 amino acids. In DNA form, the CDR3 reads TGCGCCACCTGGGATGCCAGGGATTATAAGAAACTCTTT. Protein sequence: CATWDARDYKKLF.

A note on this clone: A far larger clone is only one base removed, so a read error is likely. The same CDR3 is also encoded by other DNA sequences in this sample. The V segment is TRGV9, and no J call was made. The germline gives CDR1 GITISATS, CDR2 ISYDGTV (reference sequence). This CDR3 region has 11 residues. The CDR3 region has the DNA TGTGCCTTGTGGTGGACTTATAAGAAACTCTTC. This codes for CALWWTYKKLF.

At least ten counts were recorded for this clone. The likely explanation is a read error, given a far larger clone one base away. The sample has other DNA sequences that encode this CDR3 too. The rearrangement joins TRGV9 to TRGJP. The CDR3 spans 16 residues. Germline V CDR1 and CDR2: GITISATS, ISYDGTV (reference sequence). Here the CDR3 reads CALWEVVELGKKIKVF. For the CDR3, the DNA is TGTGCCTTGTGGGAGGTGGTAGAGTTGGGCAAAAAGATCAAGGTATTT.

This clone was seen repeatedly, ten times or more. TCRdb assigns this DNA the protein of a much larger clone, which departs from its translation at residue 9; this likely reflects a read error, and the protein shown comes from translating the DNA. The DNA of the CDR3 is TGTGCCACCTGGGGCCGAACGAAGAGACTCTTT. Residues: CATWGRTKRLF. V and J are TRGV8 and TRGJ1 or TRGJ2. The CDR3 runs 11 residues. CDR1 is VENAVY, CDR2 YDSYNSRV, per germline.

This clone was counted at least ten times. A read error is the likely source, as a far larger clone sits one nucleotide away. Additional DNA sequences in this sample encode the identical CDR3. This chain connects TRGV9 to TRGJP. In the absence of a J gene in TCRdb, the DNA was matched to germline to assign it here. This CDR3 is built from 17 residues. The V gene's germline CDR1 is GITISATS and CDR2 ISYDGTV (reference sequence). The CDR3 bases are TGTGCCTTGTGGGAGGTGTCCCAAGAGTTGGGCAAGAAAATCAAGGTATTT. Its protein product is CALWEVSQELGKKIKVF.

To note about this clone: The protein that TCRdb holds for this DNA derives from a much larger clone and differs from the translated DNA at residue 3, which likely indicates a read error; the protein shown here is translated from the DNA. The chain is built from TRGV4 and TRGJ1 or TRGJ2. Assignment of the J gene here rests on matching the DNA to germline, because TCRdb gives none. The length of the CDR3 is 14 residues. The germline V gene has CDR1 EGSTGY and CDR2 YDSYTSSV. The CDR3 DNA sequence: TGTGCCGCCTGGGATGGGCCCGATTATTATAAGAAACTCTTT. Encoded protein: CAAWDGPDYYKKLF.

This clone showed up many times. This likely stems from a read error, as it lies one base from a far larger clone. This specimen includes other DNA sequences encoding the same CDR3. V and J are TRGV9 and TRGJP. This CDR3 comprises 12 residues. Per germline, CDR1 GITISATS and CDR2 ISYDGTV (reference sequence). The ends lost 1 base at V and 22 bases at J; junction bases unmatched: 7. Here the CDR3 reads CALWEVRKIKVF. DNA of the CDR3: TGTGCCTTGTGGGAGGTTAGGAAGATCAAGGTATTT.

This clone has only a few counts. Translating this DNA gives a protein that differs at residue 9 from the TCRdb one, which belongs to a much larger clone; a read error is likely, and the protein shown is this translation. This sample also contains other DNA sequences that code for the same CDR3. The J gene has no call, while the V gene is TRGV8. CDR1 is VENAVY, CDR2 YDSYNSRV, per germline. The CDR3 length is 11 residues. CDR3 sequence (DNA): TGTGCCACCTGGGATAGGCACGAGAATCTCTTT. Translation gives CATWDRHENLF.

This clone was seen a handful of times. The TCRdb record carries a much larger clone's protein, which differs from this DNA's translation at residue 3; a read error is the likely cause, and the protein listed here is the DNA translation. The chain employs TRGV4 and TRGJ1 or TRGJ2. No J gene was available from TCRdb, and it was assigned here by a germline match of the DNA. From germline, CDR1 is EGSTGY and CDR2 YDSYTSSV. The CDR3 contains 13 residues. CDR3 in DNA: TGTGCCATCTGGGATTTAGGATTTTATAAGAAACTCTTT. It translates to CAIWDLGFYKKLF.

Note on this clone: For this DNA, TCRdb reports the protein of a much larger clone, which diverges at residue 5, most likely from a read error; the protein presented here is translated directly from the DNA. The chain carries TRGV9 and TRGJ1 or TRGJ2. The CDR3 sequence is 13 residues long. CDR1 GITISATS and CDR2 ISYDGTV come from the germline V gene (reference sequence). This CDR3 reads CALWKVRRYKKLF. Written as DNA, the CDR3 is TGTGCCTTGTGGAAGGTTCGAAGGTATAAGAAACTCTTT.

This clone was recorded at least ten times. V usage is TRGV8 and J usage is TRGJP1. The germline gives CDR1 VENAVY, CDR2 YDSYNSRV. The CDR3 has 12 residues. Germline trimming cut 0 bases from V and 13 bases from J; bases unmatched to any gene: 5. The CDR3 DNA reads as TGTGCCACCTGGGATAGGTATTTGTTCAAGATATTT. Encoded protein: CATWDRYLFKIF.

About this clone: The TCRdb protein comes from a much larger clone and disagrees with this DNA's translation at residue 3, likely due to a read error; the protein given here is derived from the DNA. The V and J genes are TRGV9 and TRGJP. TCRdb lists no J gene, so it was determined here by aligning the DNA to germline. Germline assignment: CDR1 GITISATS and CDR2 ISYDGTV (reference sequence). The CDR3 has 20 residues. The CDR3 protein is CASWEVKRPGQELGKKIKVF. For the CDR3, the DNA is TGTGCCTCGTGGGAGGTGAAACGTCCCGGCCAAGAGTTGGGCAAAAAAATCAAGGTATTT.

This clone came up many times. The protein recorded in TCRdb matches a much larger clone and deviates from this DNA's translation at residue 12, suggesting a read error; the protein here is obtained by translating the DNA. Other DNA sequences of this sample code for an identical CDR3. The chain joins TRGV9 to TRGJP. The J gene was missing in TCRdb and was found by matching the end of the DNA to germline. This CDR3 has 15 amino acids. Germline loops: CDR1 GITISATS, CDR2 ISYDGTV (reference sequence). Here the CDR3 reads CALWVEELGKKTKVF. CDR3 DNA sequence: TGTGCCTTGTGGGTGGAGGAGTTGGGCAAAAAAACCAAGGTATTT.

On this clone itself: The protein TCRdb lists belongs to a much larger clone and differs from this DNA's translation at residue 5, which points to a read error; the protein shown is made from the DNA. The V call is TRGV4, the J call TRGJ1 or TRGJ2. No J segment appears in TCRdb, so it was assigned here by matching the sequence to germline. Germline CDR1 EGSTGY, CDR2 YDSYTSSV. The CDR3 runs 14 residues. The CDR3 DNA reads TGTGCCACCTGGGGTGGGCTCCTTTATTATAAGAAACTCTTT. Protein sequence: CATWGGLLYYKKLF.

Note on this clone: One base separates it from a far larger clone, so it is likely a read error. This specimen includes other DNA sequences encoding the same CDR3. V and J are TRGV2 and TRGJ1 or TRGJ2. TCRdb carries no J gene annotation; the J gene was assigned here by matching the DNA with germline. The CDR3 extends over 13 amino acids. Germline CDR1 reads EGSNGY; CDR2 reads YDSYNSKV. Unmatched junction bases numbered 9, after V lost 3 bases and J lost 7 bases. CDR3 sequence reads: CATWDCRYYKKLF. The CDR3 DNA sequence: TGTGCCACCTGGGACTGTCGATACTATAAGAAACTCTTT.

This clone appeared many times. The TCRdb protein, from a much larger clone, departs from this DNA's translation at residue 4, likely by read error; the protein shown derives from the DNA. The J gene is TRGJ1 or TRGJ2, the V gene TRGV9. In the absence of a J gene in TCRdb, the DNA was matched to germline to assign it here. This CDR3 is 16 amino acids long. The germline V gene encodes CDR1 GITISATS and CDR2 ISYDGTV (reference sequence). The CDR3 sequence is CALREVQGVTYYKKLF. DNA of the CDR3: TGTGCCTTGCGGGAGGTGCAGGGGGTGACTTATTATAAGAAACTCTTT.